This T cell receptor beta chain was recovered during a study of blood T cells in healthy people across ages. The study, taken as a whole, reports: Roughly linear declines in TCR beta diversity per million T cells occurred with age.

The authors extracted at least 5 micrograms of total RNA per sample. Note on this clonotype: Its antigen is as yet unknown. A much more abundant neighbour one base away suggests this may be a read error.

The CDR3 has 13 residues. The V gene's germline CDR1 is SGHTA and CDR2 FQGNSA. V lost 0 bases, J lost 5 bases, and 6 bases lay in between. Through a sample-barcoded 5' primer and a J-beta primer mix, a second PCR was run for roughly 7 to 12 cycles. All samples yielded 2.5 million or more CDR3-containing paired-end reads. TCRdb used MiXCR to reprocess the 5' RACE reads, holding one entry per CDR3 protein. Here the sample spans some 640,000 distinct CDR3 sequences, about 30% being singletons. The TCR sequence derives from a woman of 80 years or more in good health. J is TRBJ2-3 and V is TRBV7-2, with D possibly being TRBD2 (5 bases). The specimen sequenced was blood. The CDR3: CASSLASEDTQYF. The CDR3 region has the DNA TGTGCCAGCAGCTTAGCTAGCGAAGATACGCAGTATTTT. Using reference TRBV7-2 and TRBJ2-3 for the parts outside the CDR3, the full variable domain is GAGVSQSPSNKVTEKGKDVELRCDPISGHTALYWYRQSLGQGLEFLIYFQGNSAPDKSGLPSDRFSAERTGGSVSTLTIQRTQQEDSAVYLCASSLASEDTQYFGPGTRLTVL.